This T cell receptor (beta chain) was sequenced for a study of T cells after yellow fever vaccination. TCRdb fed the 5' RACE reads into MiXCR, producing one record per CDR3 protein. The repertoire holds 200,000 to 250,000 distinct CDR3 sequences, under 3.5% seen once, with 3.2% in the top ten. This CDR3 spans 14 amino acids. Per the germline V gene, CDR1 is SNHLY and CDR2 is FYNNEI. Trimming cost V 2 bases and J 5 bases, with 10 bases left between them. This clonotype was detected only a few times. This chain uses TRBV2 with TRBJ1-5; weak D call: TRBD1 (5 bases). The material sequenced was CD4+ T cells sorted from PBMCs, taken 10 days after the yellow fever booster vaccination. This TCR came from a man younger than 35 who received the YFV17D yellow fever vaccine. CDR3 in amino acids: CASSENGGDQPQHF. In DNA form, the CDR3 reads TGTGCCAGCAGTGAAAACGGAGGGGATCAGCCCCAGCATTTT.